The entry below describes one T cell receptor (beta chain). Antigen: not known. Indicated treatment: oral pan-JAK inhibitor, 5-10 mg twice daily. Peripheral blood and lesional scalp punch biopsies came from alopecia areata patients. The data originate from a study of CD8+ T cells in alopecia areata. Study-level points and caveats: For patients receiving tofacitinib, scalp clonality and expanded CD8+ clones among the top 100 significantly decreased. One nonresponder makes the tie between baseline CD8+ expansion and response uncertain.

Trimming stripped 0 bases from V and 5 bases from J, with 4 bases between. Germline CDR1 is SQVTM and CDR2 is ANQGSEA. The CDR3 covers 11 residues. RNA extraction and reverse transcription yielded cDNA as sequencing template. Profiling relied on immunoSEQ multiplex PCR, and the TCRdb table lists in-frame clones only, not all of them. This table has over 150,000 clones, 58% appearing once. The rearrangement joins TRBV29-1 to TRBJ1-1; no clear D gene. This clonotype originated in a human donor with alopecia areata. This material consisted of CD8+ T cells sorted from blood, taken at week 24, from a patient treated with tofacitinib. The CDR3 protein is CSVEERTEAFF. In DNA, the CDR3 is TGCAGCGTTGAAGAGAGAACTGAAGCTTTCTTT.